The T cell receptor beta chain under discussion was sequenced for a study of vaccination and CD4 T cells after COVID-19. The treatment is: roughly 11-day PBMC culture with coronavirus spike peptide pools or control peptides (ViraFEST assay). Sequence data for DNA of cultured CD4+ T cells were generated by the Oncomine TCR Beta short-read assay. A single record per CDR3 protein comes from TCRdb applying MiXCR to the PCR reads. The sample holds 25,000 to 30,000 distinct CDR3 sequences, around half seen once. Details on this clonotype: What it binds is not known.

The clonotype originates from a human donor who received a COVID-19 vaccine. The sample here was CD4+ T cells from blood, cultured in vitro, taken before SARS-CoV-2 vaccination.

CDR3 coding DNA: TGTGCCAGCAGCTTAACGGGGGGGGCCGGAGAGACCCAGTACTTC. This translates into CASSLTGGAGETQYF. The chain couples TRBV7-6 to TRBJ2-5; 8 bases agree with TRBD2. The CDR3 consists of 15 residues. CDR1 and CDR2 from the germline V gene are SGHVS and FNYEAQ. Trimming took 2 bases from V and 4 from J; bases not matched to a gene: 6.